This passage covers 10 T cell receptor beta chains from one sample sequenced in a study of blood T cell repertoires in COVID-19. Clones were read by immunoSEQ multiplex PCR, and TCRdb kept only the in-frame ones, dropping some. The sample contains about 320,000 clones, 75% to 90% of which appear only once. Input material: PBMCs or T cells enriched from blood (not recorded which). The origin of the receptors is a woman in her 30s who had been exposed to COVID-19.

This chain connects TRBV29-1 to TRBJ1-1; D perhaps matches TRBD1 (6 bases). V was clipped by 8 bases and J by 6 bases, with 16 bases between them. Germline CDR1 is SQVTM and CDR2 is ANQGSEA. The CDR3 sequence is 12 residues long. The CDR3 DNA reads as TGCAGCCCCCAGGAGGGGGGGTCTGAAGCTTTCTTT. Amino acids: CSPQEGGSEAFF.

This clone came up a few times. The chain links TRBV6-2 or TRBV6-3 to TRBJ2-1, with 8 bases aligning to TRBD2. Germline assignment: CDR1 MNHEY and CDR2 SVGEGT. The CDR3 is made up of 15 amino acids. V dropped 6 bases and J dropped 7; count of bases not matched to a gene: 11. The chain's CDR3 is CASSIAGRTRNEQFF. CDR3 in DNA: TGTGCCAGCAGCATAGCGGGACGTACAAGGAATGAGCAGTTCTTC.

CDR3 amino acids: CASSYNGGWNTDTQYF. In DNA form, the CDR3 reads TGTGCCAGCAGTTACAACGGGGGGTGGAACACAGATACGCAGTATTTT. V is TRBV6-5 and J is TRBJ2-3, with 7 nucleotides matching TRBD2. Germline values: CDR1 MNHEY, CDR2 SVGAGI. After removal of 2 bases from V and 2 bases from J, the junction contained 7 bases not matched to a gene. The CDR3 has 16 residues.

The rearrangement links TRBV27 to TRBJ2-2; 12 bases are shared with TRBD2. This CDR3 is 14 amino acids long. Unmatched junction bases numbered 1, after V lost 7 bases and J lost 4 bases. Germline V gene data show CDR1 as MNHEY and CDR2 as SMNVEV (reference sequence). CDR3 DNA sequence: TGTGCCAGCACGACTAGCGGGAGCACCGGGGAGCTGTTTTTT. Residues: CASTTSGSTGELFF.

DNA for the CDR3: TGTGCCAGCAGCGTAGATATAGCCTCATCGGATGGCTACACCTTC. Residues: CASSVDIASSDGYTF. V gene TRBV9 combines with J gene TRBJ1-2, with no clear D. Trimming shortened V by 0 bases and J by 6 bases, and 15 bases separated the two germline ends. Germline V gene sequence: CDR1 SGDLS, CDR2 YYNGEE. This CDR3 has 15 amino acids.

This chain uses TRBV30 with TRBJ1-4, with D uncertain. V lost 0 bases, J lost 9 bases, and 14 bases lay in between. CDR3 size: 14 residues. CDR1 is GTSNPN, CDR2 SVGIG, per germline (reference sequence). The DNA for the CDR3 is TGTGCCTGGAGTGTGGATAGGGAGAGGCAAAAACTGTTTTTT. This translates into CAWSVDRERQKLFF.

This clone turned up a few times. The rearrangement uses TRBV7-2 and TRBJ2-2; D is unresolved. Germline-derived CDR1 and CDR2 are SGHTA and FQGNSA. Trimming shortened V by 3 bases and J by 2 bases, and 7 bases separated the two germline ends. CDR3 length: 14 amino acids. The CDR3 DNA reads TGTGCCAGCAGCTTCAAAAAAAACACCGGGGAGCTGTTTTTT. Translating it yields CASSFKKNTGELFF. The full variable domain, completed using reference TRBV7-2 and TRBJ2-2, is GAGVSQSPSNKVTEKGKDVELRCDPISGHTALYWYRQSLGQGLEFLIYFQGNSAPDKSGLPSDRFSAERTGGSVSTLTIQRTQQEDSAVYLCASSFKKNTGELFFGEGSRLTVL.

The chain has TRBV2 and TRBJ2-1, with 14 nucleotides matching TRBD2. The CDR3 runs to 16 residues. Losses at the gene ends were 6 bases for V and 8 bases for J; bases not matched to a gene: 9. The V gene's germline CDR1 is SNHLY and CDR2 FYNNEI. The CDR3 DNA reads as TGTGCCAGCAGGAAAATAGGGACTAGCGGGAGACATGAGCAGTTCTTC. It translates to CASRKIGTSGRHEQFF.

This clone was found once. The chain employs TRBV28 and TRBJ2-4; D is unclear. V gave up 5 bases and J gave up 0 bases, with 5 bases separating them. Germline V gives CDR1 MDHEN, CDR2 SYDVKM. This CDR3 has 13 amino acids. Here the CDR3 DNA reads TGTGCCAGCAGTGACACAGCCAAAAACATTCAGTACTTC. It encodes CASSDTAKNIQYF.

The chain couples TRBV27 to TRBJ2-5; D may be TRBD2 (5 bases). From germline, CDR1 is MNHEY and CDR2 SMNVEV (reference sequence). CDR3 length: 16 residues. With 7 bases removed from V and 5 bases from J, the gap between germline ends came to 23 bases. The CDR3 here is CASTLYRPGRGETQYF. The CDR3 DNA is TGTGCCAGCACCCTTTATCGTCCAGGTCGGGGTGAGACCCAGTACTTC.